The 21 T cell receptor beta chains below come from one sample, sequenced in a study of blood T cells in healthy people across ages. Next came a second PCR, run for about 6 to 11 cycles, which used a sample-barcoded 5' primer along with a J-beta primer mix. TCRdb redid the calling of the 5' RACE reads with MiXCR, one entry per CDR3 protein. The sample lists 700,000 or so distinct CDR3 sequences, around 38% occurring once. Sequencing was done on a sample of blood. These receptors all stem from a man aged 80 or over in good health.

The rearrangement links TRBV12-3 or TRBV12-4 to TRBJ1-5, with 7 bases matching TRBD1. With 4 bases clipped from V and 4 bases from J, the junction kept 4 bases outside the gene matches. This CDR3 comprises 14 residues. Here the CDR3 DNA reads TGTGCCAGCAGTTCCTTGGACAGGAATCAGCCCCAGCATTTT. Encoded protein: CASSSLDRNQPQHF.

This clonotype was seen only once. The DNA for the CDR3 is TGTGCCAGCACCTACAACCAAGCAGCCAAAAACATTCAGTACTTC. It translates to CASTYNQAAKNIQYF. The chain carries TRBV25-1 and TRBJ2-4, with D unresolved. This CDR3 has 15 residues. V lost 7 bases, J lost 0 bases, and 13 bases lay in between. Germline assignment: CDR1 MGHDK and CDR2 SYGVNS.

The CDR3 spells CSANPPGLKGDEQFF. In DNA form, the CDR3 reads TGCAGTGCCAACCCCCCAGGACTCAAGGGCGATGAGCAGTTCTTC. The chain couples TRBV20-1 to TRBJ2-1, with D possibly matching TRBD2 (5 bases). Germline loops: CDR1 DFQATT, CDR2 SNEGSKA (reference sequence). V lost 6 bases and J 8 bases, leaving 23 bases between the germline ends. There are 15 residues in the CDR3.

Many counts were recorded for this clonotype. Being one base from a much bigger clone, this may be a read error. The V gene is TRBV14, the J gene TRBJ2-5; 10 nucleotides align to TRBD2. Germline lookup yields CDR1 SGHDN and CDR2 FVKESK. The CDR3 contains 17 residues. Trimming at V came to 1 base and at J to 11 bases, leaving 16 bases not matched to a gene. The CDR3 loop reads CASSQGVSGGARNEQYF. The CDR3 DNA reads TGTGCCAGCAGCCAAGGGGTCAGCGGGGGGGCGCGAAATGAGCAGTACTTC.

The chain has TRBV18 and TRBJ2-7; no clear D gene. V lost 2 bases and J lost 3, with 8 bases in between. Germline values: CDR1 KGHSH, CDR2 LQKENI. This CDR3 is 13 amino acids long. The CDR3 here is CASSPGVDYEQYF. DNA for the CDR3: TGTGCCAGCTCACCAGGGGTGGACTACGAGCAGTACTTC.

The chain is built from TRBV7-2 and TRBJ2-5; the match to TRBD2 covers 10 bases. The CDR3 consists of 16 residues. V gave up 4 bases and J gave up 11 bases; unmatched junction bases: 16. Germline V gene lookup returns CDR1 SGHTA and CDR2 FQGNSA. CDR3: CASSSPSGSVANEQYF. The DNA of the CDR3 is TGTGCCAGCAGCTCTCCTAGCGGGAGTGTCGCCAATGAGCAGTACTTC.

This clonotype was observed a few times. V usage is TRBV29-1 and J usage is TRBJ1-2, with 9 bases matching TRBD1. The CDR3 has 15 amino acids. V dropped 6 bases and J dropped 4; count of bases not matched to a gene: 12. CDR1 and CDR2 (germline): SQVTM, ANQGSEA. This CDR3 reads CSVQEVDRGGYGYTF. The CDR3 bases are TGCAGCGTCCAAGAGGTGGACAGGGGCGGCTATGGCTACACCTTC.

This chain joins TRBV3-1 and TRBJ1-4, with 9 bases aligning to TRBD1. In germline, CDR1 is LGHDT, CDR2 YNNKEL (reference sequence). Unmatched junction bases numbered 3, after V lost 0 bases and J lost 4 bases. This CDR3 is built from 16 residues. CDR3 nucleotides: TGTGCCAGCAGCCAAGATGGGGGACAGGGTAATGAAAAACTGTTTTTT. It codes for CASSQDGGQGNEKLFF.

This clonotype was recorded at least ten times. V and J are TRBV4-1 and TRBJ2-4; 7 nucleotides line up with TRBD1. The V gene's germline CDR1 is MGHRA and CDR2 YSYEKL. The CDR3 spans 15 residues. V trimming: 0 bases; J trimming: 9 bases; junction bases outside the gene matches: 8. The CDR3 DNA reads TGCGCCAGCAGCCAAGAACCTTCCAGACAGGGCATTCAGTACTTC. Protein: CASSQEPSRQGIQYF.

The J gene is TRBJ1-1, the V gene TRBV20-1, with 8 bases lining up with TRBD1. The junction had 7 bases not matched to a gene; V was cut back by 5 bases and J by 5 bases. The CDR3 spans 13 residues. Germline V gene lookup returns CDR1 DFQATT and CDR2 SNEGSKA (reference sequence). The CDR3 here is CSALGQGWTEAFF. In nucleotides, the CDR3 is TGCAGTGCTTTAGGACAGGGTTGGACTGAAGCTTTCTTT.

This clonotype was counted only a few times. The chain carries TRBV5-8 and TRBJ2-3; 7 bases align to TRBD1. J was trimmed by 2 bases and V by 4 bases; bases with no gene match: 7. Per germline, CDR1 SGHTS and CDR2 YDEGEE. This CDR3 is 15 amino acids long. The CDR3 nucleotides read TGTGCCAGCAGCCGACAGGGTTTCGCCACAGATACGCAGTATTTT. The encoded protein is CASSRQGFATDTQYF.

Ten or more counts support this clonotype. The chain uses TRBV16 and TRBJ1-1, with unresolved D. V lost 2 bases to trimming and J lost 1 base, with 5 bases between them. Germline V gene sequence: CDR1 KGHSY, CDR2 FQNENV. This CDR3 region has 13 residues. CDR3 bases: TGTGCCAGCAGCCAAGCCCCGAACACTGAAGCTTTCTTT. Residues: CASSQAPNTEAFF.

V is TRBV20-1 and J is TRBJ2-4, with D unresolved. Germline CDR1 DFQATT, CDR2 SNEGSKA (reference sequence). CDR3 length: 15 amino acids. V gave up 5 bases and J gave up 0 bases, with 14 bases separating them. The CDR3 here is CSALGRILAKNIQYF. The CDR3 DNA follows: TGCAGTGCTTTAGGACGGATACTAGCCAAAAACATTCAGTACTTC.

The CDR3: CASSFGFRLAGGVGELFF. For the CDR3, the DNA is TGTGCCAGCAGCTTCGGTTTCCGACTAGCGGGAGGGGTCGGGGAGCTGTTTTTT. The chain is built from TRBV11-2 and TRBJ2-2, with 14 bases that match TRBD2. This CDR3 has 18 amino acids. The J segment lost 7 bases and the V segment lost 3 bases, leaving 10 bases of the junction unmatched. Germline CDR1 SGHAT, CDR2 FQNNGV. The whole variable domain, filled in from reference TRBV11-2 and TRBJ2-2, reads EAGVAQSPRYKIIEKRQSVAFWCNPISGHATLYWYQQILGQGPKLLIQFQNNGVVDDSQLPKDRFSAERLKGVDSTLKIQPAKLEDSAVYLCASSFGFRLAGGVGELFFGEGSRLTVL.

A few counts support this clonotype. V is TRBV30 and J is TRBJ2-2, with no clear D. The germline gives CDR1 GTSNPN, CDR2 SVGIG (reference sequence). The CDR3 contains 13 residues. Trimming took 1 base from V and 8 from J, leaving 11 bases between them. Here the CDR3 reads CAWSENRPGELFF. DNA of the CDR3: TGTGCCTGGAGTGAAAATAGACCTGGGGAGCTGTTTTTT.

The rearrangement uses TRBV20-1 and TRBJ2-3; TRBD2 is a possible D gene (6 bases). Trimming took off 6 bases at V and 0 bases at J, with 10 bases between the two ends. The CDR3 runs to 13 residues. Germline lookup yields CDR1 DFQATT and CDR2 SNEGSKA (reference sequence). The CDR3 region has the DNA TGCAGTGCCCCGGGACTTAGCACAGATACGCAGTATTTT. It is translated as CSAPGLSTDTQYF.

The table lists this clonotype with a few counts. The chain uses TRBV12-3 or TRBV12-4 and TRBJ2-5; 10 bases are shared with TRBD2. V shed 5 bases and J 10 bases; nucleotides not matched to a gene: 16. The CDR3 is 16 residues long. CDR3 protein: CASSRIAGGGFSDQYF. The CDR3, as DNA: TGTGCCAGCAGTAGAATAGCGGGGGGTGGCTTTTCAGACCAGTACTTC.

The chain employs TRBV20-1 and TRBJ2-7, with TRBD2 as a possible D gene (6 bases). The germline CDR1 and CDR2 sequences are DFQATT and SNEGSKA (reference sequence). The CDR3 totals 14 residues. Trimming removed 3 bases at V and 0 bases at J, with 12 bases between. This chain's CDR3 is CSASRYGGSYEQYF. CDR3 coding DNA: TGCAGTGCTAGTCGGTACGGGGGCTCCTACGAGCAGTACTTC.

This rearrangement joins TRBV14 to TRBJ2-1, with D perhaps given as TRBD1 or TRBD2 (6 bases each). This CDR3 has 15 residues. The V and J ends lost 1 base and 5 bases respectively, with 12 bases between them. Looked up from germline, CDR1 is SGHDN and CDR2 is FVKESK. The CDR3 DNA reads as TGTGCCAGCAGCCAAGCAACGGGGGCAAACAATGAGCAGTTCTTC. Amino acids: CASSQATGANNEQFF.

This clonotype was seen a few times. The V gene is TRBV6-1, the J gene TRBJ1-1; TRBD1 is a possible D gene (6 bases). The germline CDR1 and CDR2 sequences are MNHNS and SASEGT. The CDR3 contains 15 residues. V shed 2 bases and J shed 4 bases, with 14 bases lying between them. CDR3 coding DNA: TGTGCCAGCAGTGAATCGGCAGGGGTTGGCACTGAAGCTTTCTTT. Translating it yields CASSESAGVGTEAFF.

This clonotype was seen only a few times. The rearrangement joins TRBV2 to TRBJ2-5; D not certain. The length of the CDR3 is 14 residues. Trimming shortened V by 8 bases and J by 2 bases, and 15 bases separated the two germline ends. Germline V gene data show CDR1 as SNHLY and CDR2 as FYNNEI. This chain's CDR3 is CASRFLSVQETQYF. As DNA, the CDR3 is TGTGCCAGCCGTTTTTTGTCGGTTCAAGAGACCCAGTACTTC.